This T cell receptor beta chain comes out of a study of cytomegalovirus exposure and HLA in healthy donors. As concerns this clone: Its target is unknown.

PCR employed 60 Vbeta and 13 Jbeta primers. The method was immunoSEQ multiplex PCR; TCRdb's version includes in-frame clones alone and lacks a portion of them. The sample shows fewer than 150,000 clones, 65% to 85% of them seen only once. Overall study findings and caveats: Reports indicate that TCR beta sequences accurately predicted the HLA-A and HLA-B alleles of most subjects.

The source of this sequence is a man aged 45-65 years in good health and CMV-seronegative. Material for sequencing was PBMCs.

The CDR3 reads CSVARRDTQYF. CDR3 nucleotide sequence: TGCAGCGTTGCTAGAAGAGATACGCAGTATTTT. The V gene is TRBV29-1, the J gene TRBJ2-3; unclear D gene. The CDR3 has 11 residues. V lost 4 bases and J lost 5, with 7 bases in between. Germline lookup yields CDR1 SQVTM and CDR2 ANQGSEA.